These T cell receptor beta chains were read from a single sample in a study of cytomegalovirus exposure and HLA in healthy donors. Libraries were prepared by immunoSEQ multiplex PCR; TCRdb keeps only in-frame clonotypes and omits some of them. Of about 350,000 clones in the sample, about nine tenths were seen once. The sample taken for sequencing was PBMCs. All receptors come from a woman in her thirties in good health and CMV-seropositive. CDR3s include the opening cysteine and the closing phenylalanine or tryptophan. A D gene is named only where the DNA matches it firmly. Not all rows give a size; the values are once, few, many and, for expanded clones, a class.

V gene: TRBV6-6
J gene: TRBJ1-1
D gene: .
CDR3 length: 14
clone size: .
CDR3 DNA: TGTGCCAGCAGGGACGGCCAGGGCTACACTGAAGCTTTCTTT
CDR3 protein: CASRDGQGYTEAFF

V gene: TRBV28
J gene: TRBJ1-5
D gene: .
CDR3 length: 14
clone size: .
CDR3 DNA: TGTGCCAGCAGTTTCGCGGGAAGGAATCAGCCCCAGCATTTT
CDR3 protein: CASSFAGRNQPQHF

V gene: TRBV5-4
J gene: TRBJ2-7
D gene: TRBD2
CDR3 length: 15
clone size: .
CDR3 DNA: TGTGCCAGCAGCTTGGGACTAGCGGAGGGACGGGAGCAGTACTTC
CDR3 protein: CASSLGLAEGREQYF

V gene: TRBV7-9
J gene: TRBJ1-2
D gene: .
CDR3 length: 17
clone size: .
CDR3 DNA: TGTGCCAGCAGCTTAGACGTCAGAAACCCTCTTAACTATGGCTACACCTTC
CDR3 protein: CASSLDVRNPLNYGYTF

V gene: TRBV11-3
J gene: TRBJ2-1
D gene: .
CDR3 length: 15
clone size: .
CDR3 DNA: TGTGCCAGCAGCTTCCAAAGATCGACCTACAATGAGCAGTTCTTC
CDR3 protein: CASSFQRSTYNEQFF

V gene: TRBV5-1
J gene: TRBJ1-1
D gene: .
CDR3 length: 16
clone size: .
CDR3 DNA: TGCGCCAGCAGCTTGGGTAGTTCTATTAGGAACACTGAAGCTTTCTTT
CDR3 protein: CASSLGSSIRNTEAFF

V gene: TRBV19
J gene: TRBJ1-2
D gene: TRBD1
CDR3 length: 13
clone size: .
CDR3 DNA: TGTGCCAGTAGTATCATGACAGGGAGTGGCTACACCTTC
CDR3 protein: CASSIMTGSGYTF

V gene: TRBV2
J gene: TRBJ2-7
D gene: TRBD1
CDR3 length: 14
clone size: few
CDR3 DNA: TGTGCCAGCTTGGGGACAGGGGGCGCCTACGAGCAGTACTTC
CDR3 protein: CASLGTGGAYEQYF

V gene: TRBV2
J gene: TRBJ2-5
D gene: .
CDR3 length: 13
clone size: .
CDR3 DNA: TGTGCCAGCAACTGGCCCCCCCAAGGGACCCAGTACTTC
CDR3 protein: CASNWPPQGTQYF

V gene: TRBV15
J gene: TRBJ1-2
D gene: .
CDR3 length: 14
clone size: once
CDR3 DNA: TGTGCCACCAGCATGAGGACGGCTAACTATGGCTACACCTTC
CDR3 protein: CATSMRTANYGYTF

V gene: TRBV27
J gene: TRBJ2-7
D gene: .
CDR3 length: 12
clone size: .
CDR3 DNA: TGTGCCAGCAGACCGGGCGTCGGGGAGCAGTACTTC
CDR3 protein: CASRPGVGEQYF

V gene: TRBV9
J gene: TRBJ2-1
D gene: .
CDR3 length: 14
clone size: .
CDR3 DNA: TGTGCCAGCAGCGTAGGGGTAGCGTCCAATGAGCAGTTCTTC
CDR3 protein: CASSVGVASNEQFF

V gene: TRBV7-9
J gene: TRBJ2-7
D gene: .
CDR3 length: 14
clone size: .
CDR3 DNA: TGTGCCAGCAGCTCCCCCGTCGGGGGCAACGAGCAGTACTTC
CDR3 protein: CASSSPVGGNEQYF

V gene: TRBV6-5
J gene: TRBJ1-5
D gene: .
CDR3 length: 13
clone size: .
CDR3 DNA: TGTGCCAGCAGTTACTACAGGGATCAGCCCCAGCATTTT
CDR3 protein: CASSYYRDQPQHF

V gene: TRBV5-4
J gene: TRBJ2-2
D gene: .
CDR3 length: 14
clone size: few
CDR3 DNA: TGTGCCAGCAGCTTAATGTTCAACACCGGGGAGCTGTTTTTT
CDR3 protein: CASSLMFNTGELFF

V gene: TRBV10-3
J gene: TRBJ1-6
D gene: .
CDR3 length: 14
clone size: .
CDR3 DNA: TGTGCCATCAGTGAGGGAGCACAGGGATCACCCCTCCACTTT
CDR3 protein: CAISEGAQGSPLHF

V gene: TRBV5-1
J gene: TRBJ1-5
D gene: .
CDR3 length: 18
clone size: .
CDR3 DNA: TGCGCCAGCAGCCTGGGGCCGCACACACAGGGCCGCAATCAGCCCCAGCATTTT
CDR3 protein: CASSLGPHTQGRNQPQHF

V gene: TRBV4-2
J gene: TRBJ2-1
D gene: .
CDR3 length: 15
clone size: few
CDR3 DNA: TGTGCCAGCAGCCAAGACGGGAACTCCTACAATGAGCAGTTCTTC
CDR3 protein: CASSQDGNSYNEQFF

V gene: TRBV5-1
J gene: TRBJ2-7
D gene: .
CDR3 length: 13
clone size: .
CDR3 DNA: TGCGCCAGCAGCTTTGCGGTTTCGGCCGAGCAGTACTTC
CDR3 protein: CASSFAVSAEQYF

V gene: TRBV4-1
J gene: TRBJ2-2
D gene: .
CDR3 length: 13
clone size: .
CDR3 DNA: TGCGCCAGCAGCACGAAGCCCACCGGGGAGCTGTTTTTT
CDR3 protein: CASSTKPTGELFF

V gene: TRBV2
J gene: TRBJ2-3
D gene: .
CDR3 length: 14
clone size: .
CDR3 DNA: TGTGCCAGCAGTGAAGGACAGACTAGTTATACGCAGTATTTT
CDR3 protein: CASSEGQTSYTQYF

V gene: TRBV7-9
J gene: TRBJ2-2
D gene: .
CDR3 length: 15
clone size: once
CDR3 DNA: TGTGCCAGCAGGGGAACTCAAAGTCCCCACGGGGAGCTGTTTTTT
CDR3 protein: CASRGTQSPHGELFF

V gene: TRBV5-1
J gene: TRBJ1-1
D gene: TRBD1
CDR3 length: 16
clone size: .
CDR3 DNA: TGCGCCAGCAGCTTGGCCCGGGACAGTTTGAACACTGAAGCTTTCTTT
CDR3 protein: CASSLARDSLNTEAFF

V gene: TRBV20-1
J gene: TRBJ2-7
D gene: .
CDR3 length: 11
clone size: .
CDR3 DNA: TGCAGTGCTATACAGGGTTACGAGCAGTACTTC
CDR3 protein: CSAIQGYEQYF

V gene: TRBV25-1
J gene: TRBJ2-1
D gene: TRBD2
CDR3 length: 15
clone size: .
CDR3 DNA: TGTGCCAGCAGTGATCCGAGCGGGACCTACAATGAGCAGTTCTTC
CDR3 protein: CASSDPSGTYNEQFF

V gene: TRBV6-1
J gene: TRBJ2-2
D gene: TRBD2
CDR3 length: 15
clone size: .
CDR3 DNA: TGTGCCAGATATTCGGGACTAGCGGGAGTCGGGGAGCTGTTTTTT
CDR3 protein: CARYSGLAGVGELFF

V gene: TRBV28
J gene: TRBJ2-4
D gene: TRBD1
CDR3 length: 14
clone size: .
CDR3 DNA: TGTGCCAGCAGTTTAGGACAGGGTTGGGACATTCAGTACTTC
CDR3 protein: CASSLGQGWDIQYF

V gene: TRBV7-9
J gene: TRBJ2-7
D gene: TRBD1
CDR3 length: 16
clone size: .
CDR3 DNA: TGTGCCAGCAACGCTTTGACAGGGCCGCCGAACTACGAGCAGTACTTC
CDR3 protein: CASNALTGPPNYEQYF

V gene: TRBV19
J gene: TRBJ1-2
D gene: .
CDR3 length: 13
clone size: .
CDR3 DNA: TGTGCCAGTAGTATCTACGGGGTAGATGGCTACACCTTC
CDR3 protein: CASSIYGVDGYTF

V gene: TRBV28
J gene: TRBJ2-5
D gene: .
CDR3 length: 12
clone size: .
CDR3 DNA: TGTGCCACCATGGGGGCCCCCGAGACCCAGTACTTC
CDR3 protein: CATMGAPETQYF

V gene: TRBV27
J gene: TRBJ1-2
D gene: TRBD1
CDR3 length: 12
clone size: .
CDR3 DNA: TGTCCGCGAGGCAGGGGGTTGGGTGGCTACACCTTC
CDR3 protein: CPRGRGLGGYTF

V gene: TRBV6-1
J gene: TRBJ2-7
D gene: .
CDR3 length: 18
clone size: .
CDR3 DNA: TGTGCCAGCAGTGAAACCTGGGGGGGCAAATGGGCGGCCTACGAGCAGTACTTC
CDR3 protein: CASSETWGGKWAAYEQYF

V gene: TRBV2
J gene: TRBJ2-2
D gene: TRBD2
CDR3 length: 17
clone size: .
CDR3 DNA: TGTGCCAGCAGTGAAAGGTTCCTAGCGGGGAGCACCGGGGAGCTGTTTTTT
CDR3 protein: CASSERFLAGSTGELFF

V gene: TRBV29-1
J gene: TRBJ2-1
D gene: TRBD1
CDR3 length: 12
clone size: .
CDR3 DNA: TGCAGCGCCGGGACAGGGACGGGTGAGCAGTTCTTC
CDR3 protein: CSAGTGTGEQFF

V gene: TRBV5-4
J gene: TRBJ2-7
D gene: .
CDR3 length: 12
clone size: .
CDR3 DNA: TGTGCCAGCAGCTTGGATTTGGGGGAAAGGGACTTC
CDR3 protein: CASSLDLGERDF

V gene: TRBV5-6
J gene: TRBJ2-7
D gene: TRBD2
CDR3 length: 16
clone size: .
CDR3 DNA: TGTGCCAGCAGCTTCGTGACTAGCGGGAGAGCCTACGAGCAGTACTTC
CDR3 protein: CASSFVTSGRAYEQYF

V gene: TRBV19
J gene: TRBJ2-3
D gene: TRBD2
CDR3 length: 18
clone size: .
CDR3 DNA: TGTGCCAGTAGTATAGATCCGCTAGCGGGGGGGCGGGAAGATACGCAGTATTTT
CDR3 protein: CASSIDPLAGGREDTQYF

V gene: TRBV6-5
J gene: TRBJ2-1
D gene: TRBD2
CDR3 length: 14
clone size: .
CDR3 DNA: TGTGCCAGCAGCGGGAGGAGCTCCTACAATGAGCAGTTCTTC
CDR3 protein: CASSGRSSYNEQFF